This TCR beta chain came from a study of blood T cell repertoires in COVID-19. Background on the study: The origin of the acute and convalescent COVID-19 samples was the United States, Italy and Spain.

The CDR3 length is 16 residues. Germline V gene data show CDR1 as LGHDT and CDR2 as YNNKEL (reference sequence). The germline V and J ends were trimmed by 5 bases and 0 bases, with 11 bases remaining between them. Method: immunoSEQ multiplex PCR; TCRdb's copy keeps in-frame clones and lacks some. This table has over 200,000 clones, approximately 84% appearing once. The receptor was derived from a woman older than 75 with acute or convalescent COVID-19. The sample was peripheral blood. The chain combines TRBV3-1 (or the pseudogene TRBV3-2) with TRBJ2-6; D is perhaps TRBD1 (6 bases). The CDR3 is CASSARGFSGANVLTF. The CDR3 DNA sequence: TGTGCCAGCAGCGCCAGGGGATTCTCTGGGGCCAACGTCCTGACTTTC.